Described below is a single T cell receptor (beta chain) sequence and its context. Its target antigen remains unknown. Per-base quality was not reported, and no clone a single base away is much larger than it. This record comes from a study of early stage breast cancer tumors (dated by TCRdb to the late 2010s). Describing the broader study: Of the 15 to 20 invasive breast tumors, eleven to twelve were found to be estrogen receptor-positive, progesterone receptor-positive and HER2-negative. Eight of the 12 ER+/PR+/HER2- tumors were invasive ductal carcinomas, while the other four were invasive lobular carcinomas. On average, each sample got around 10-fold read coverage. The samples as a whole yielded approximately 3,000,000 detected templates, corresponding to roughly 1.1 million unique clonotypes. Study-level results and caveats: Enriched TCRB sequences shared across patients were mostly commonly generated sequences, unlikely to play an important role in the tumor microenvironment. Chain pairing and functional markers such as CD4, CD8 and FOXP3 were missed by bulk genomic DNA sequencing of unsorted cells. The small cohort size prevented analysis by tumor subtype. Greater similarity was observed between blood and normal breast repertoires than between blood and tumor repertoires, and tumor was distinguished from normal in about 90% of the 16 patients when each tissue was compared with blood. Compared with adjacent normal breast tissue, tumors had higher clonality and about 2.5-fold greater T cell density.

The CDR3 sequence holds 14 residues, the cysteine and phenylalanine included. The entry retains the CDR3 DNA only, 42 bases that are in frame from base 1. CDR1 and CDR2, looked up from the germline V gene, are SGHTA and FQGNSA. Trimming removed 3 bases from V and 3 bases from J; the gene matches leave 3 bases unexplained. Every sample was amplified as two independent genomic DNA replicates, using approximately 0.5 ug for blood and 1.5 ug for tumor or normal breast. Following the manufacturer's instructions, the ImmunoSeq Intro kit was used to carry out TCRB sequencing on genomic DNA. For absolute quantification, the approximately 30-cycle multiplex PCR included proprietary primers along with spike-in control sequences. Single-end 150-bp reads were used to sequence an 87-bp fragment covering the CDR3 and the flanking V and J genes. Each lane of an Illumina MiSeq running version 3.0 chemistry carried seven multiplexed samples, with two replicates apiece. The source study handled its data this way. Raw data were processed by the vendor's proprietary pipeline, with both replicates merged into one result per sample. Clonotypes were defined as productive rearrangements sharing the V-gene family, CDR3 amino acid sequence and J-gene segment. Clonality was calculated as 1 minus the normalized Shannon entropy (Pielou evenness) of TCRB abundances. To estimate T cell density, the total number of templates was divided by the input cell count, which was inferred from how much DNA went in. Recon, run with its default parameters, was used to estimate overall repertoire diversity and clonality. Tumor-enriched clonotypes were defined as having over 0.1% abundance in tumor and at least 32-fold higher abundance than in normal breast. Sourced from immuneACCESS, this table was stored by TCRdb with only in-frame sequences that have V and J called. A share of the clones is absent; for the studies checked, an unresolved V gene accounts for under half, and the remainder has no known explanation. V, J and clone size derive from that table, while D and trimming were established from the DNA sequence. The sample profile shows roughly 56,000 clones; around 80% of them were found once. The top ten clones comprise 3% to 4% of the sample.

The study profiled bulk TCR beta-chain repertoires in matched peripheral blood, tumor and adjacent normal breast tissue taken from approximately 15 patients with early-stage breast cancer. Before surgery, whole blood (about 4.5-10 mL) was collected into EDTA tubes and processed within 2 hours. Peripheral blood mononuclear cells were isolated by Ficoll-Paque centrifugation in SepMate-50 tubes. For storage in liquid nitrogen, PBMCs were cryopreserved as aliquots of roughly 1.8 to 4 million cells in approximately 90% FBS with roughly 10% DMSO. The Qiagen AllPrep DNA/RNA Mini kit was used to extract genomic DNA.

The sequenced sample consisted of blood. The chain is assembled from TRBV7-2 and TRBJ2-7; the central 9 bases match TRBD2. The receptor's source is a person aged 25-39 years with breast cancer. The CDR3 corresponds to CASSFPSGDYEQYF. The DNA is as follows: TGTGCCAGCAGCTTCCCTAGCGGGGACTACGAGCAGTACTTC.